The clone carrying this T cell receptor beta chain was picked up many times. The V gene lost 3 bases and the J gene lost 0 bases, with 11 bases spanning the gap. Germline CDR1 SNHLY, CDR2 FYNNEI. This CDR3 is 15 amino acids long. Assembly of TCR beta libraries relied on iRepertoire HTBI primers together with Arm-PCR of CDR3 regions. TCRdb re-analysed the multiplex PCR reads in MiXCR, keeping a single row per CDR3 protein. The data hold around 250,000 distinct CDR3 sequences, with roughly 18% observed a single time. These data are taken from a study of regulatory T cells in long-lasting Graves disease. As for the study in general: Graves' patients who were just diagnosed had used antithyroid drugs for under 3 months.

The sample's time point: newly diagnosed GD, antithyroid drugs for less than 3 months. With RNA extracted from PBMCs as input, the TCR library was made. These records were also assigned to another study, of T cells in Graves' hyperthyroidism and ophthalmopathy. That study reports: With a median lead of about 6.9 months before onset, the model predicted ophthalmopathy.

This chain joins TRBV2 and TRBJ1-2; the D gene is possibly TRBD1 (5 bases). The source of this sequence is a woman in her thirties with Graves disease. The sequences come from peripheral blood mononuclear cells (PBMCs), collected at new diagnosis, from a patient treated with antithyroid drugs. CDR3 bases: TGTGCCAGCAGTGAGGAGGGGACTACTAACTATGGCTACACCTTC. This translates into CASSEEGTTNYGYTF.